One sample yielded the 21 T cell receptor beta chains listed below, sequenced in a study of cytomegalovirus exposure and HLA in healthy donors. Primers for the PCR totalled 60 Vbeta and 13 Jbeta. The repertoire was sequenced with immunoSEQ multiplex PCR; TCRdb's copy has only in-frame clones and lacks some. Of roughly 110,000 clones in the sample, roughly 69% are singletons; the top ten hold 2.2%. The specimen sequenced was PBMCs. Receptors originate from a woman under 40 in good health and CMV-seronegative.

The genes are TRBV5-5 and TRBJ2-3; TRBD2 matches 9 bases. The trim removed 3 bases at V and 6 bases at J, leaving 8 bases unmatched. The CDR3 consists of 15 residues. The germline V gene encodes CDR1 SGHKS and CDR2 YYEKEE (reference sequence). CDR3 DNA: TGTGCCAGCAGCTCTCAGCGGGAGGTAGTGGATACGCAGTATTTT. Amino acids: CASSSQREVVDTQYF. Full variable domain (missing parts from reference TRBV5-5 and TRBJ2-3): DAGVTQSPTHLIKTRGQQVTLRCSPISGHKSVSWYQQVLGQGPQFIFQYYEKEERGRGNFPDRFSARQFPNYSSELNVNALLLGDSALYLCASSSQREVVDTQYFGPGTRLTVL.

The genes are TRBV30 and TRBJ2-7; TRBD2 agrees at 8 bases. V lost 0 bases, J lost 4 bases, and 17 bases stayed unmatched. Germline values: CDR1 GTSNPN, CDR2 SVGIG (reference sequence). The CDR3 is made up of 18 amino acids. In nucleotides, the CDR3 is TGTGCCTGGAGTGTATATTGGGGGAAGCGGGAGTCAGAATACGAGCAGTACTTC. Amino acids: CAWSVYWGKRESEYEQYF.

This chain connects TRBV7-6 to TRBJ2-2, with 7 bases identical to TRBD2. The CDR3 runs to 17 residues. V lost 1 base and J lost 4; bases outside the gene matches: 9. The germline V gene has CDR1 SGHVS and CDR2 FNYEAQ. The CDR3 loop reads CASSLGSSGVGTGELFF. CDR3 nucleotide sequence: TGTGCCAGCAGCTTAGGATCTAGCGGAGTGGGCACCGGGGAGCTGTTTTTT.

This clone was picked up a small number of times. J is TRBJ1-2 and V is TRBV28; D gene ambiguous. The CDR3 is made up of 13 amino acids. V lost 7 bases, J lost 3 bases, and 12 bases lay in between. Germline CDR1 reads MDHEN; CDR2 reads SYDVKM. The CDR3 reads CASMSVIDYGYTF. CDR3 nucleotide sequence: TGTGCCAGCATGTCCGTTATCGACTATGGCTACACCTTC.

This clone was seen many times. The CDR3 DNA reads TGCGCCAGCAGCCAAGACCCAGGACAGTCTGGGGCCAACGTCCTGACTTTC. Its translation is CASSQDPGQSGANVLTF. This chain uses TRBV4-3 with TRBJ2-6; tentatively, D is TRBD1 (6 bases). Trimming left V 0 bases short and J 1 base short, with 10 bases between. Germline-derived CDR1 and CDR2 are LGHNA and YSLEER. The CDR3 spans 17 residues.

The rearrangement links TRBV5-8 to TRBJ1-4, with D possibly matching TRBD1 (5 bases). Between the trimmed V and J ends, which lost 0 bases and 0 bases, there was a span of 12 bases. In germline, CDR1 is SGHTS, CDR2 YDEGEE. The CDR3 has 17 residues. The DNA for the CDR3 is TGTGCCAGCAGCTTGGTCTTTGGGGCTACAACTAATGAAAAACTGTTTTTT. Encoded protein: CASSLVFGATTNEKLFF.

This chain's CDR3 is CASSIAGQGYTF. The CDR3 bases are TGTGCCAGCAGTATCGCAGGGCAAGGCTACACCTTC. J is TRBJ1-2 and V is TRBV28; possibly TRBD1 for D (5 bases). CDR1 and CDR2 from the germline V gene are MDHEN and SYDVKM. CDR3 length equals 12 residues. Trimming cost V 5 bases and J 8 bases, with 12 bases left between them.

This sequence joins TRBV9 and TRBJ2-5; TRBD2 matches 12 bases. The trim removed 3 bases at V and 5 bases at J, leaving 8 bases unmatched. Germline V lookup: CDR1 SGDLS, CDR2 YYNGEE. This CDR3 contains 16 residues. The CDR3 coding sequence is TGTGCCAGCAGCGCCGGACTAGCGGGGCCCCGGGAGACCCAGTACTTC. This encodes CASSAGLAGPRETQYF.

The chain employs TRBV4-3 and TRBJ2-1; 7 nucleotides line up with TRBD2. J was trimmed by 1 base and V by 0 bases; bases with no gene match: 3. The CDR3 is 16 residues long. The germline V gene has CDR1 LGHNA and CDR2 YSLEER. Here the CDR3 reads CASSQDYGGSYNEQFF. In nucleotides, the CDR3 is TGCGCCAGCAGCCAAGATTACGGGGGGTCCTACAATGAGCAGTTCTTC.

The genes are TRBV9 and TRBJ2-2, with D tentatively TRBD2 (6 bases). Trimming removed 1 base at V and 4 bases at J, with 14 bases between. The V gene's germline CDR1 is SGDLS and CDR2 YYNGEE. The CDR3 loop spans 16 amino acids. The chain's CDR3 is CASSVWGESGTGELFF. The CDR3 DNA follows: TGTGCCAGCAGCGTATGGGGGGAATCGGGCACCGGGGAGCTGTTTTTT.

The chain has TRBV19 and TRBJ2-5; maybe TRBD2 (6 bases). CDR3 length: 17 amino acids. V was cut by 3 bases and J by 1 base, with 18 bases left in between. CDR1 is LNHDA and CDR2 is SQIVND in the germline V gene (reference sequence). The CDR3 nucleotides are TGTGCCAGTAGTATTATTGTGGCTAGCGTCCCCCAAGAGACCCAGTACTTC. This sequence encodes CASSIIVASVPQETQYF. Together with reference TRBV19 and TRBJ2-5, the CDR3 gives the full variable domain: DGGITQSPKYLFRKEGQNVTLSCEQNLNHDAMYWYRQDPGQGLRLIYYSQIVNDFQKGDIAEGYSVSREKKESFPLTVTSAQKNPTAFYLCASSIIVASVPQETQYFGPGTRLLVL.

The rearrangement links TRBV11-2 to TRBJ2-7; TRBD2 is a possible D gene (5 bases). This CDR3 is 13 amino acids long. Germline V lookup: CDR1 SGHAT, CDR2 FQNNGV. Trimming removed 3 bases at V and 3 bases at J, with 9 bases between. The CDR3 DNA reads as TGTGCCAGCAGCTTGGGGAGAGACTACGAGCAGTACTTC. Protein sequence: CASSLGRDYEQYF.

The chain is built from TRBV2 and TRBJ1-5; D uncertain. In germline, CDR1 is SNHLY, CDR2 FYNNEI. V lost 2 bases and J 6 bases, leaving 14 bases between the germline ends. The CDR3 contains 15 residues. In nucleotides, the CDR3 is TGTGCCAGCAGTGAAATGGGTACGGGAGGTCAGCCCCAGCATTTT. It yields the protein CASSEMGTGGQPQHF. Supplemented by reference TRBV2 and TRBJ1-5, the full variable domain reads EPEVTQTPSHQVTQMGQEVILRCVPISNHLYFYWYRQILGQKVEFLVSFYNNEISEKSEIFDDQFSVERPDGSNFTLKIRSTKLEDSAMYFCASSEMGTGGQPQHFGDGTRLSIL.

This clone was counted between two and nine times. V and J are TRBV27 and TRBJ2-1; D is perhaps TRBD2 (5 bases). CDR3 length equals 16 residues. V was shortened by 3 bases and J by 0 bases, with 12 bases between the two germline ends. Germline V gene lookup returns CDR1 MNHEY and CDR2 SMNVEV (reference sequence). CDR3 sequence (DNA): TGTGCCAGCAGTTTCAGTGGGAGAAGCTCCTACAATGAGCAGTTCTTC. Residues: CASSFSGRSSYNEQFF.

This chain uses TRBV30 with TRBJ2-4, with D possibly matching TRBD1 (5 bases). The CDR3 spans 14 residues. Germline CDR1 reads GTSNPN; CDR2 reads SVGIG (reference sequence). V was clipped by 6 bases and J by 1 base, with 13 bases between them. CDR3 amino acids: CACHQGLAKNIQYF. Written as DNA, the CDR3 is TGTGCCTGCCACCAGGGCCTGGCCAAAAACATTCAGTACTTC.

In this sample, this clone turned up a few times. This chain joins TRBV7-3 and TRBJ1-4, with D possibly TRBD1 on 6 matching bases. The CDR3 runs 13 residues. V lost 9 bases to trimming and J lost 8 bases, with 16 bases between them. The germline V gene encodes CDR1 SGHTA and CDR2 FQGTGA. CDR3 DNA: TGTGCCAGATACAGGGAACAAGGAGAAAAACTGTTTTTT. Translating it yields CARYREQGEKLFF.

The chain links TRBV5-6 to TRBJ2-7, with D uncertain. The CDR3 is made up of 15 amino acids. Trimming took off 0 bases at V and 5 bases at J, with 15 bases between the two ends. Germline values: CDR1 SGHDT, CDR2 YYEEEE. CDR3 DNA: TGTGCCAGCAGCTTGGGACCCCGGGTCCCCAACGAGCAGTACTTC. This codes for CASSLGPRVPNEQYF.

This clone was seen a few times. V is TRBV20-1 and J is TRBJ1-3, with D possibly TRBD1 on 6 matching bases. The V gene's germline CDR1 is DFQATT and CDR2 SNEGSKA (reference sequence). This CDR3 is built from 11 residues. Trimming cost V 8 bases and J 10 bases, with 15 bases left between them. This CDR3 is CSPGTLTTIYF. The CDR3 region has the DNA TGCAGTCCCGGGACACTAACTACCATATATTTT.

DNA of the CDR3: TGCGCCAGCAGCTTGGGCGGGACTAGCGGGAGTCCCACAGATACGCAGTATTTT. It specifies CASSLGGTSGSPTDTQYF. This sequence joins TRBV5-1 and TRBJ2-3; 14 positions agree with TRBD2. J gave up 2 bases and V 0 bases, and 5 bases lay outside the gene matches. This CDR3 is 18 amino acids long. Germline assignment: CDR1 SGHRS and CDR2 YFSETQ.

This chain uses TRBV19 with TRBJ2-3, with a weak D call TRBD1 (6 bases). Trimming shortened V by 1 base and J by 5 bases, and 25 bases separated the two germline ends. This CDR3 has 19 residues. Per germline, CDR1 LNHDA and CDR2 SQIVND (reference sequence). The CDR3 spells CASSIAATGLSFGIDTQYF. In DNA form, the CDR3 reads TGTGCCAGTAGTATAGCAGCGACAGGACTGTCGTTTGGTATAGATACGCAGTATTTT.

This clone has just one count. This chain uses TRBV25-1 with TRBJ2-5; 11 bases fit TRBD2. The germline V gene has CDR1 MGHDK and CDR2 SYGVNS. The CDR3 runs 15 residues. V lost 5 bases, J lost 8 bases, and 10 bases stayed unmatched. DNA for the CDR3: TGTGCCAGCAGTTCCCCCCGACTAGCGGGAACCACCCAGTACTTC. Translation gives CASSSPRLAGTTQYF.